This TCR beta chain emerged from a study of response to subunit inactivated influenza vaccine. With respect to this clonotype: Its antigen is not known.

TCRdb re-derived calls from the RT-PCR reads in MiXCR, one entry per CDR3 protein. The data contain some 500,000 distinct CDR3 sequences, approximately 15% of them singletons. Study findings and constraints: The authors offered the suggestion that each seasonal influenza vaccination recruits few new T cells.

Germline V gene lookup returns CDR1 SNHLY and CDR2 FYNNEI. This CDR3 comprises 15 residues. V lost 5 bases, J lost 4 bases, and 15 bases lay in between. The source material was CD4+ T cells sorted from PBMCs, sampled around 25 months after vaccination. The chain is built from TRBV2 and TRBJ2-1; perhaps TRBD1 as D (5 bases). The TCR was taken from a man aged 50-75 years who received an inactivated influenza vaccine. This CDR3 reads CASSLDSDPYNEQFF. The CDR3, as DNA: TGTGCCAGCAGTCTTGACAGCGACCCTTACAATGAGCAGTTCTTC.